This is a list of T cell receptor beta chains from one sample in a study of early T cells in non-severe SARS-CoV-2 infection. TCRdb re-derived calls from the 5' RACE reads in MiXCR, one entry per CDR3 protein. This sample has approximately 38,000 distinct CDR3 sequences; about 4.9% occur once, and the top ten carry approximately 4.8%. Sample: whole blood. Receptor source: an adult who was a healthcare worker with PCR-confirmed SARS-CoV-2 infection or an uninfected control (not recorded which). Both conserved end residues are part of each CDR3. The D gene is left open where the match is weak. Clone sizes are given selectively: once, few, many, or a class where the clone is expanded.

d_call: TRBD1
j_call: TRBJ2-7
clone_size: few
v_call: TRBV5-5
cdr3_aa: CASSLARDRVAEQYF
cdr3_nt: TGTGCCAGCAGCTTGGCTCGTGACAGGGTGGCCGAGCAGTACTTC

d_call: TRBD2
j_call: TRBJ2-1
clone_size: many
v_call: TRBV6-6
cdr3_aa: CASSSPLAGGNEQFF
cdr3_nt: TGTGCCAGCAGTTCCCCACTAGCGGGAGGGAATGAGCAGTTCTTC

d_call: TRBD2
j_call: TRBJ2-7
clone_size: few
v_call: TRBV20-1
cdr3_aa: CSARDSAGGPLKQYF
cdr3_nt: TGCAGTGCTAGAGATTCTGCGGGGGGTCCCTTGAAGCAGTACTTC

d_call: .
j_call: TRBJ2-3
clone_size: .
v_call: TRBV9
cdr3_aa: CASSVGPPGVTDTQYF
cdr3_nt: TGTGCCAGCAGCGTAGGACCGCCCGGGGTCACAGATACGCAGTATTTT

d_call: .
j_call: TRBJ2-7
clone_size: .
v_call: TRBV2
cdr3_aa: CASSVQTYEQYF
cdr3_nt: TGTGCCAGCAGCGTACAGACCTACGAGCAGTACTTC

d_call: .
j_call: TRBJ1-4
clone_size: many
v_call: TRBV7-2
cdr3_aa: CASSLVWDVEGEKLFF
cdr3_nt: TGTGCCAGCAGCTTAGTGTGGGACGTGGAGGGTGAAAAACTGTTTTTT

d_call: .
j_call: TRBJ1-6
clone_size: few
v_call: TRBV20-1
cdr3_aa: CSARDRGGTYNSPLHF
cdr3_nt: TGCAGTGCTAGAGACAGGGGCGGCACCTATAATTCACCCCTCCACTTT

d_call: .
j_call: TRBJ2-7
clone_size: many
v_call: TRBV12-3/TRBV12-4
cdr3_aa: CASSLGGPYEQYF
cdr3_nt: TGTGCCAGCAGTTTAGGGGGGCCTTACGAGCAGTACTTC

d_call: .
j_call: TRBJ1-2
clone_size: many
v_call: TRBV7-8
cdr3_aa: CASSSRDARYGYTF
cdr3_nt: TGTGCCAGCAGCTCCCGGGACGCCCGCTATGGCTACACCTTC

d_call: .
j_call: TRBJ1-5
clone_size: many
v_call: TRBV5-5
cdr3_aa: CASSSEPGFYQPQHF
cdr3_nt: TGTGCCAGCAGCTCAGAACCGGGATTTTATCAGCCCCAGCATTTT

d_call: .
j_call: TRBJ2-1
clone_size: many
v_call: TRBV20-1
cdr3_aa: CSAPAQGSSYNEQFF
cdr3_nt: TGCAGTGCCCCGGCACAGGGTTCCTCCTACAATGAGCAGTTCTTC

d_call: .
j_call: TRBJ2-7
clone_size: many
v_call: TRBV20-1
cdr3_aa: CSASLVGGSYEQYF
cdr3_nt: TGCAGTGCTAGTCTAGTGGGCGGATCCTACGAGCAGTACTTC

d_call: .
j_call: TRBJ2-2
clone_size: many
v_call: TRBV5-1
cdr3_aa: CASSRGAVDTGELFF
cdr3_nt: TGCGCCAGCAGCCGGGGGGCGGTGGACACCGGGGAGCTGTTTTTT

d_call: .
j_call: TRBJ1-4
clone_size: many
v_call: TRBV2
cdr3_aa: CASTKTDIATNEKLFF
cdr3_nt: TGTGCCAGCACAAAGACAGACATCGCAACTAATGAAAAACTGTTTTTT

d_call: .
j_call: TRBJ1-2
clone_size: few
v_call: TRBV2
cdr3_aa: CASSEGGGYGYTF
cdr3_nt: TGTGCCAGCAGTGAAGGAGGGGGTTATGGCTACACCTTC

d_call: .
j_call: TRBJ1-4
clone_size: few
v_call: TRBV29-1
cdr3_aa: CSVGSSGVSLEDNEKLFF
cdr3_nt: TGCAGCGTTGGAAGTAGTGGAGTTTCTTTGGAGGATAATGAAAAACTGTTTTTT

d_call: TRBD1
j_call: TRBJ2-5
clone_size: many
v_call: TRBV6-2/TRBV6-3
cdr3_aa: CASNWDRQETQYF
cdr3_nt: TGTGCCAGCAACTGGGACAGACAAGAGACCCAGTACTTC

d_call: .
j_call: TRBJ1-1
clone_size: once
v_call: TRBV20-1
cdr3_aa: CSARAPDTEAFF
cdr3_nt: TGCAGTGCCAGGGCCCCTGACACTGAAGCTTTCTTT